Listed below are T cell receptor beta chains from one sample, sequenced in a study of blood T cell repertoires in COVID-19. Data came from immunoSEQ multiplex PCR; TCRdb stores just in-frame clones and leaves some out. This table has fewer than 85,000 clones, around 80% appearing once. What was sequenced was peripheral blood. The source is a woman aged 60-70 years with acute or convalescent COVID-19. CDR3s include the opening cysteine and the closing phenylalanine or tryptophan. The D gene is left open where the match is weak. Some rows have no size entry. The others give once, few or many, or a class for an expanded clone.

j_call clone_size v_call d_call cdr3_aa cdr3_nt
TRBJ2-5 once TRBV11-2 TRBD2 CASSSRLAGAETQYF TGTGCCAGCAGCTCTAGACTAGCGGGAGCGGAGACCCAGTACTTC
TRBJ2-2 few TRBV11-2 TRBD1 CASSLSDRGLTGELFF TGTGCCAGCAGCTTATCGGACAGGGGCCTTACCGGGGAGCTGTTTTTT
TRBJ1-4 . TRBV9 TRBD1 CASSAGQSATNEKLFF TGTGCCAGCAGCGCGGGACAGTCTGCAACTAATGAAAAACTGTTTTTT
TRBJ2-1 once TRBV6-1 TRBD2 CASSEAAGGQFEQFF TGTGCCAGCAGTGAAGCGGCGGGGGGGCAGTTTGAGCAGTTCTTC
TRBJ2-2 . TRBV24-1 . CATSDSGGGQGTGELFF TGTGCCACCAGTGATTCCGGGGGAGGACAAGGCACCGGGGAGCTGTTTTTT
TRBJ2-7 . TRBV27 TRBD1 CASSPDRGQYEQYF TGTGCCAGCAGTCCGGACAGGGGGCAGTACGAGCAGTACTTC
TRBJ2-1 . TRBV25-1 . CASSPLRDSSYNEQFF TGTGCCAGCAGTCCCCTCCGGGACTCCTCTTACAATGAGCAGTTCTTC
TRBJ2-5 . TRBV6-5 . CASSYSGETQYF TGTGCCAGCAGTTACTCCGGGGAGACCCAGTACTTC
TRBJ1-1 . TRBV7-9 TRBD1 CASSFWDRGHTEAFF TGTGCCAGCAGCTTTTGGGACAGGGGACACACTGAAGCTTTCTTT
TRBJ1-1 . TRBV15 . CATSRDLAQTEAFF TGTGCCACCAGCAGAGATCTGGCCCAGACAGAAGCTTTCTTT
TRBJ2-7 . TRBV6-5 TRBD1 CASSQTGGNYEQYF TGTGCCAGCAGTCAGACAGGGGGGAACTACGAGCAGTACTTC
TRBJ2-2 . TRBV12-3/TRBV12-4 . CASSLRNTGELFF TGTGCCAGCAGTTTACGGAACACCGGGGAGCTGTTTTTT
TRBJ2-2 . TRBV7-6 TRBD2 CASSFQLAGGRSGELFF TGTGCCAGCAGCTTTCAACTAGCGGGGGGAAGGTCCGGGGAGCTGTTTTTT
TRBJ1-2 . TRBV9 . CASSARTGIDGYTF TGTGCCAGCAGCGCAAGAACAGGGATCGATGGCTACACCTTC
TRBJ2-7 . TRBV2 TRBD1 CASKTGFYEQYF TGTGCCAGTAAGACAGGGTTTTACGAGCAGTACTTC
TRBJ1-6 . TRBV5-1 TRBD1 CASSWGQGGYDSPLHF TGCGCCAGCAGCTGGGGACAGGGAGGATACGATTCACCCCTCCACTTT
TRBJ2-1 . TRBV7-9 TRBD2 CASSPGLAGANEQFF TGTGCCAGCAGCCCGGGACTAGCGGGAGCAAATGAGCAGTTCTTC
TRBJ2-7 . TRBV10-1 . CASSESRYEQYF TGCGCCAGCAGTGAATCGCGCTACGAGCAGTACTTC
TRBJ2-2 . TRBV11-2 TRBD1 CASRPGQGAGELFF TGTGCCAGCAGACCGGGACAGGGGGCCGGGGAGCTGTTTTTT
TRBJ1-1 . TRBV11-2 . CASSVDGYTEAFF TGTGCCAGCAGCGTCGACGGGTACACTGAAGCTTTCTTT
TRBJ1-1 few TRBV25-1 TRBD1 CASSDWGQGSEAFF TGTGCCAGCAGTGATTGGGGACAGGGGAGTGAAGCTTTCTTT
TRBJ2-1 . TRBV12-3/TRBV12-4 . CASSLYSSEQFF TGTGCCAGCAGTCTTTACAGCAGTGAGCAGTTCTTC
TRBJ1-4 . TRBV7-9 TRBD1 CASSLVPGQQEKLFF TGTGCCAGCAGCCTGGTACCGGGACAGCAGGAAAAACTGTTTTTT
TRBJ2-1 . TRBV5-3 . CARRAASSYNEQFF TGTGCCAGAAGGGCGGCGAGCTCCTACAATGAGCAGTTCTTC
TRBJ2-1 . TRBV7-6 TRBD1 CASSLTGGFGNEQFF TGTGCCAGCAGCTTAACAGGGGGCTTCGGGAATGAGCAGTTCTTC
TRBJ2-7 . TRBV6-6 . CASSQQESYEQYF TGTGCCAGCAGTCAACAAGAATCCTACGAGCAGTACTTC
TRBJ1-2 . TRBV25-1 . CASSQFERAGYSYGYTF TGTGCCAGCAGCCAATTTGAGAGGGCCGGGTACAGCTATGGCTACACCTTC
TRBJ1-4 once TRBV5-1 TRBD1 CASSLGQGVFFNEKLFF TGCGCCAGCAGCTTGGGACAGGGGGTTTTTTTTAATGAAAAACTGTTTTTT
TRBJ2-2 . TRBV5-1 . CASSFEGTGELFF TGCGCCAGCAGCTTTGAGGGCACCGGGGAGCTGTTTTTT
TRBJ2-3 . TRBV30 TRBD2 CAWSPAGGPGDTQYF TGTGCCTGGAGTCCAGCGGGGGGGCCGGGAGATACGCAGTATTTT
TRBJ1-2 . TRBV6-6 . CASSQPGTHYGYTF TGTGCCAGCAGTCAACCCGGGACACACTATGGCTACACCTTC
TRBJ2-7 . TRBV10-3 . CAISQRLHYEQYF TGTGCCATCAGTCAGCGACTTCATTACGAGCAGTACTTC
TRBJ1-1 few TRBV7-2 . CASSLDGGTEAFF TGTGCCAGCAGCTTAGACGGGGGCACTGAAGCTTTCTTT
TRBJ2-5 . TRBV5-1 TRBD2 CASSSTSGIETQYF TGCGCCAGCAGCTCGACTAGCGGGATAGAGACCCAGTACTTC
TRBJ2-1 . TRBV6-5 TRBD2 CASSPYLAGYNEQFF TGTGCCAGCAGTCCTTACCTAGCGGGGTACAATGAGCAGTTCTTC
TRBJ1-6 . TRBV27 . CASSLFGNSPLHF TGTGCCAGCAGTTTATTCGGTAATTCACCCCTCCACTTT
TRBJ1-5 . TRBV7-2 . CASSLGRASNQPQHF TGTGCCAGCAGCTTAGGCAGGGCTAGCAATCAGCCCCAGCATTTT
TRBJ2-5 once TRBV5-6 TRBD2 CASRSLAGGQETQYF TGTGCCAGCAGGTCTCTAGCGGGGGGACAAGAGACCCAGTACTTC
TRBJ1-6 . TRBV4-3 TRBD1 CASSQEINRGQGNNSPLHF TGCGCCAGCAGCCAAGAAATAAACAGAGGACAGGGGAATAATTCACCCCTCCACTTT
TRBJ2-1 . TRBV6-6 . CASSLASAPYSYNEQFF TGTGCCAGCAGTCTTGCCAGCGCCCCGTACTCCTACAATGAGCAGTTCTTC
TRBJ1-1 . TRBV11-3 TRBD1 CASSLGGDRGRTEAFF TGTGCCAGCAGCTTAGGTGGGGACAGGGGGAGGACTGAAGCTTTCTTT
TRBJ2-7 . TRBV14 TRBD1 CASSGGATGIYEQYF TGTGCCAGCAGCGGTGGGGCGACAGGGATCTACGAGCAGTACTTC